Included here is one T cell receptor (beta chain) sequence, with context. Its cognate antigen is unknown. A much larger clone sits a single nucleotide away, making a read error possible. The CDR3 does not close with the conserved phenylalanine or tryptophan, likely indicating a read error. Constant-region reverse primers amplified full-length variable regions, followed by semi-nested Nested Universal Primer A PCR. One entry per CDR3 protein results from TCRdb running MiXCR on the 5' RACE reads. The sample records 35,000 to 45,000 distinct CDR3 sequences, 22% being singletons. Tregs were sorted as CD4+CD25+CD127-/low cells. Germline lookup yields CDR1 DFQATT and CDR2 SNEGSKA (reference sequence). The CDR3 totals 12 residues. V lost 2 bases to trimming and J lost 3 bases, with 7 bases between them. Findings of the study overall: The larger-cohort validation was restricted to a single TCR beta V-J rearrangement rather than whole repertoires.

The source of this sequence is a female donor with breast cancer. Sequencing input: Tregs sorted from a lymph node. This chain links TRBV20-1 with TRBJ1-1; tentative D call: TRBD1 (5 bases). CDR3 sequence reads: CSARQGDTEAFL. The CDR3 DNA follows: TGCAGTGCTAGACAGGGCGACACTGAAGCTTTCTTG.